This TCR beta chain was recovered during a study of cytomegalovirus exposure and HLA in healthy donors. In the study overall: Genotyping of roughly 400 donors showed that roughly 80% belonged to the Caucasian-associated ancestry cluster.

In the PCR, 60 Vbeta and 13 Jbeta primers were used. Here immunoSEQ multiplex PCR was the method, and the copy in TCRdb shows in-frame clones only, minus some. The sample carries fewer than 250,000 clones, approximately 80% recorded once. Per germline, CDR1 SGDLS and CDR2 YYNGEE. The CDR3 runs 13 residues. Between the trimmed V and J ends, which lost 2 bases and 9 bases, there was a span of 12 bases. Notes on this clone: Its antigen is not identified.

Study observations and caveats: The classifier reportedly diagnosed cytomegalovirus status with high sensitivity and specificity.

Specimen: PBMCs. The J gene is TRBJ2-1, the V gene TRBV9; possible D gene TRBD2, 6 bases. This receptor was taken from a woman aged 25 to 39 in good health and CMV-seropositive. CDR3 sequence: CASSVGTLGEQFF. CDR3 coding DNA: TGTGCCAGCAGCGTGGGGACTCTCGGTGAGCAGTTCTTC.